This entry concerns a single T cell receptor (beta chain). This entry is derived from a study of blood T cell repertoires in COVID-19. In the study overall: Acute and convalescent COVID-19 specimens originated in the United States, Italy and Spain. From T cells, B-cell-depleted T cells, or PBMCs came the material, which was cDNA or gDNA.

Clones were sequenced by immunoSEQ multiplex PCR, and TCRdb holds only the in-frame ones, with some missing. The table shows 250,000 to 350,000 clones, with about 90% occurring only once. Individuals drawn from about 26 US areas were roughly 18 to 95 years old. This CDR3 contains 15 residues. V gave up 6 bases and J gave up 3 bases, with 15 bases separating them. CDR1 is MDHEN and CDR2 is SYDVKM in the germline V gene. The sample comprised PBMCs or T cells enriched from blood (not recorded which). This chain uses TRBV28 with TRBJ1-5; maybe TRBD1 (5 bases). The TCR originated in a woman aged 18-29 years with acute COVID-19. The CDR3 nucleotides read TGTGCCAGCAGAGGGAGCCGGGGGGTCAATCAGCCCCAGCATTTT. The encoded protein is CASRGSRGVNQPQHF.